Listed here are 17 T cell receptor beta chains from one sample, sequenced in a study of early stage breast cancer tumors. Sequencing used immunoSEQ multiplex PCR; TCRdb keeps in-frame clones, though not all of them. Among 5,200 or so clones listed, roughly 70% were seen once. Specimen: breast tumor tissue. These TCRs come from a person aged 55 to 75 with breast cancer.

This clone was detected only once. V usage is TRBV4-2 and J usage is TRBJ2-1, with D perhaps assigned TRBD1 or TRBD2 (6 bases each). The germline gives CDR1 LGHNA, CDR2 YNFKEQ. This CDR3 spans 16 amino acids. The germline V and J ends were trimmed by 0 bases and 4 bases, with 13 bases remaining between them. CDR3 amino acids: CASSQDRGGIYNEQFF. DNA for the CDR3: TGTGCCAGCAGCCAAGATCGAGGGGGGATATACAATGAGCAGTTCTTC.

This chain uses TRBV18 with TRBJ1-4; a weak D match, TRBD1 (5 bases). Trimming took 2 bases from V and 5 from J, leaving 6 bases between them. The V gene's germline CDR1 is KGHSH and CDR2 LQKENI. The CDR3 is 13 residues long. The DNA for the CDR3 is TGTGCCAGCTCACCAGGGGCCAATGAAAAACTGTTTTTT. Translation: CASSPGANEKLFF.

The chain employs TRBV6-1 and TRBJ2-3; D may correspond to TRBD1 or TRBD2 (5 bases each). CDR3 length: 15 residues. Germline V CDR1 and CDR2: MNHNS, SASEGT. Between the trimmed V and J ends, which lost 5 bases and 2 bases, there was a span of 14 bases. The CDR3 DNA sequence: TGTGCCAGCAGTTCCGGGGCTGGCCCCACAGATACGCAGTATTTT. Protein sequence: CASSSGAGPTDTQYF.

This clone was observed once. The J gene is TRBJ2-1, the V gene TRBV28; 11 bases are shared with TRBD2. The V gene end was trimmed by 6 bases and the J gene end by 3 bases; junction bases not matched to a gene: 4. Germline CDR1 MDHEN, CDR2 SYDVKM. This CDR3 spans 15 amino acids. CDR3 nucleotides: TGTGCCAGCAGCACCGGGACTAGCGGCTACAATGAGCAGTTCTTC. This gives the protein CASSTGTSGYNEQFF.

V usage is TRBV11-2 and J usage is TRBJ2-5; D may be TRBD1 or TRBD2 (5 bases each). Germline CDR1 and CDR2: SGHAT and FQNNGV. Trimming shortened V by 1 base and J by 2 bases, and 5 bases separated the two germline ends. This CDR3 is 13 amino acids long. The CDR3 nucleotides read TGTGCCAGCAGCTTAGGGGGGCAAGAGACCCAGTACTTC. Translating gives CASSLGGQETQYF.

This chain joins TRBV29-1 and TRBJ1-1; no definite D call. The CDR3 loop spans 15 amino acids. Germline V gene data show CDR1 as SQVTM and CDR2 as ANQGSEA. V lost 5 bases, J lost 1 base, and 17 bases lay in between. CDR3 in DNA: TGCAGCGTTTCCCCCACTCCTGACGGGAACACTGAAGCTTTCTTT. Translation gives CSVSPTPDGNTEAFF.

This chain connects TRBV5-1 to TRBJ2-5; D is undetermined. The CDR3 extends over 13 amino acids. Germline V lookup: CDR1 SGHRS, CDR2 YFSETQ. The V end was cut by 1 base, the J end by 3 bases, with 7 bases between. For the CDR3, the DNA is TGCGCCAGCAGCTTGATAGGGAAAGAGACCCAGTACTTC. It encodes CASSLIGKETQYF.

This clone was detected only a few times. In DNA form, the CDR3 reads TGTGCCAGTAGTATAGCGTCGGGACAGACGTACGAGCAGTACTTC. Its translation is CASSIASGQTYEQYF. The chain uses TRBV19 and TRBJ2-7, with TRBD1 matching over 7 bases. The V and J ends lost 1 base and 4 bases, in that order; junction bases with no gene match: 7. CDR1 and CDR2 from the germline V gene are LNHDA and SQIVND (reference sequence). The CDR3 sequence is 15 residues long. Using reference TRBV19 and TRBJ2-7 for the parts outside the CDR3, the full variable domain is DGGITQSPKYLFRKEGQNVTLSCEQNLNHDAMYWYRQDPGQGLRLIYYSQIVNDFQKGDIAEGYSVSREKKESFPLTVTSAQKNPTAFYLCASSIASGQTYEQYFGPGTRLTVT.

This chain links TRBV9 with TRBJ2-2; TRBD2 might be the D (7 bases). V was cut by 0 bases and J by 5 bases, with 11 bases left in between. CDR1 and CDR2 (germline): SGDLS, YYNGEE. CDR3 length: 15 amino acids. The CDR3 reads CASSVEGGGTGELFF. The CDR3 nucleotides read TGTGCCAGCAGCGTAGAGGGGGGGGGTACCGGGGAGCTGTTTTTT.

V and J are TRBV6-6 and TRBJ2-1; D is possibly TRBD2 (6 bases). The V end lost 4 bases, the J end lost 9 bases, and 13 bases lay between the germline ends. This CDR3 spans 13 amino acids. CDR1 MNHNY and CDR2 SVGAGI come from the germline V gene (reference sequence). In DNA, the CDR3 is TGTGCCAGCAGTTTAGGAGGGTCCGGTGAGCAGTTCTTC. Its protein product is CASSLGGSGEQFF.

By its share, this clone is large. The chain employs TRBV30 and TRBJ1-1, with D unclear. Germline V CDR1 and CDR2: GTSNPN, SVGIG (reference sequence). The V end was cut by 2 bases, the J end by 0 bases, with 7 bases between. This CDR3 has 13 amino acids. The CDR3 coding sequence is TGTGCCTGGAGTTCCACAGTGAACACTGAAGCTTTCTTT. The encoded protein is CAWSSTVNTEAFF. Full variable domain (outside the CDR3, taken from reference TRBV30 and TRBJ1-1): SQTIHQWPATLVQPVGSPLSLECTVEGTSNPNLYWYRQAAGRGLQLLFYSVGIGQISSEVPQNLSASRPQDRQFILSSKKLLLSDSGFYLCAWSSTVNTEAFFGQGTRLTVV.

This chain connects TRBV15 to TRBJ2-2, with D possibly TRBD1 on 6 matching bases. Deletions cut 0 bases from V and 0 bases from J, with 14 bases between. CDR3 length equals 18 residues. Germline values: CDR1 LNHNV, CDR2 YYDKDF (reference sequence). The CDR3 protein is CATSRDRSGTTNTGELFF. The CDR3 bases are TGTGCCACCAGCAGAGATAGATCCGGGACAACGAACACCGGGGAGCTGTTTTTT.

The chain uses TRBV29-1 and TRBJ1-4; no firm D call. The germline gives CDR1 SQVTM, CDR2 ANQGSEA. V was trimmed by 3 bases and J by 7 bases, leaving 15 bases between them. This CDR3 comprises 14 residues. The CDR3: CSVDAGEGFEKLFF. The CDR3 DNA reads TGCAGCGTTGATGCCGGGGAAGGGTTTGAAAAACTGTTTTTT.

V gene TRBV28 combines with J gene TRBJ2-3; D might be TRBD1 (6 bases). The V and J ends lost 7 bases and 2 bases respectively, with 10 bases between them. CDR3 length: 13 residues. Germline CDR1 MDHEN, CDR2 SYDVKM. In DNA form, the CDR3 reads TGTGCCAGCAACAGGGCCCTCACAGATACGCAGTATTTT. Its translation is CASNRALTDTQYF.

This clone has more than one count but fewer than ten. This chain uses TRBV2 with TRBJ1-5; D remains ambiguous. Germline V gives CDR1 SNHLY, CDR2 FYNNEI. V was pared by 7 bases and J by 0 bases, with 16 bases between. This CDR3 has 16 residues. Here the CDR3 DNA reads TGTGCCAGCACCAGAGAGGGTCCTGCTAGCAATCAGCCCCAGCATTTT. Its translation is CASTREGPASNQPQHF.

This clone was seen only a few times. The chain recombines TRBV2 with TRBJ2-7, with 8 bases aligning to TRBD1. With 4 bases clipped from V and 6 bases from J, the junction kept 5 bases outside the gene matches. This CDR3 comprises 13 residues. CDR1 is SNHLY and CDR2 is FYNNEI in the germline V gene. In nucleotides, the CDR3 is TGTGCCAGCAGTGGGGGGACAGGAGTCGAGCAGTACTTC. Residues: CASSGGTGVEQYF.

DNA of the CDR3: TGTGCCAGCAGCCGATTCGGCGGGGAGCTGTTTTTT. Its protein product is CASSRFGGELFF. V is TRBV4-2 and J is TRBJ2-2; D gene unclear. Trimming pared 4 bases from V and 7 bases from J, leaving 7 bases between. The CDR3 covers 12 residues. CDR1 LGHNA and CDR2 YNFKEQ come from the germline V gene.